This is a list of T cell receptor beta chains from one sample in a study of vaccination and CD4 T cells after COVID-19. Their antigens are not known. TCRdb processed the PCR reads anew with MiXCR; each CDR3 protein has one entry. The sample contains approximately 12,000 distinct CDR3 sequences, 79% of which appear only once. Sequenced sample: CD4+ T cells from blood, cultured in vitro. Receptor source: a human donor who had recovered from COVID-19. Both conserved end residues are part of each CDR3. D genes are given only for firm matches. Clone size is stated in some rows and not others, as once, few, many or a class when expanded.

v_call: TRBV6-5; d_call: .; clone_size: once; j_call: TRBJ1-5; cdr3_nt: TGTGCCAGCAGTTACCCGTCTAACTCGCATAGCAATCAGCCCCAGCATTTT; cdr3_aa: CASSYPSNSHSNQPQHF
v_call: TRBV20-1; d_call: .; clone_size: few; j_call: TRBJ1-2; cdr3_nt: TGCAGTGCCTTCAGTTTAGGGGGGGTATATGGCTACACCTTC; cdr3_aa: CSAFSLGGVYGYTF
v_call: TRBV19; d_call: TRBD1; clone_size: once; j_call: TRBJ1-6; cdr3_nt: TGTGCCAGTAGGACCGGGACAGCATATAATTCACCCCTCCACTTT; cdr3_aa: CASRTGTAYNSPLHF
v_call: TRBV10-3; d_call: .; clone_size: .; j_call: TRBJ2-2; cdr3_nt: TGTGCCATCAGTGAGTCGGGGTTGCAGGGGGGCCCCGGGGAGCTGTTTTTT; cdr3_aa: CAISESGLQGGPGELFF
v_call: TRBV6-2/TRBV6-3; d_call: .; clone_size: .; j_call: TRBJ1-5; cdr3_nt: TGTGCCAGTTCGCCGAGGGTCAATCAGCCCCAGCATTTT; cdr3_aa: CASSPRVNQPQHF
v_call: TRBV30; d_call: .; clone_size: .; j_call: TRBJ1-2; cdr3_nt: TGTGCCTCCCGAACACCTAACTATGGCTACACCTTC; cdr3_aa: CASRTPNYGYTF
v_call: TRBV20-1; d_call: .; clone_size: .; j_call: TRBJ2-2; cdr3_nt: TGCAGTGCTCAGGGACACCGGAACACCGGGGAGCTGTTTTTT; cdr3_aa: CSAQGHRNTGELFF
v_call: TRBV5-1; d_call: .; clone_size: few; j_call: TRBJ1-2; cdr3_nt: TGCGCCAGCAGCTTGGAGTGGGGCGGCTATGGCTACACCTTC; cdr3_aa: CASSLEWGGYGYTF
v_call: TRBV24-1; d_call: .; clone_size: .; j_call: TRBJ2-7; cdr3_nt: TGTGCCACCAGTGATTTCGCGGGGATGTGGCAGTACTTC; cdr3_aa: CATSDFAGMWQYF
v_call: TRBV7-3; d_call: TRBD2; clone_size: .; j_call: TRBJ2-5; cdr3_nt: TGTGCCAGCAGCTTAACAACGGCTAGCGGGGCTCAAGAGACCCAGTACTTC; cdr3_aa: CASSLTTASGAQETQYF
v_call: TRBV24-1; d_call: .; clone_size: .; j_call: TRBJ1-2; cdr3_nt: TGTGCCACCAGTGATTTTGGGGGAGGCTACACCTTC; cdr3_aa: CATSDFGGGYTF
v_call: TRBV6-1; d_call: .; clone_size: .; j_call: TRBJ2-1; cdr3_nt: TGTGCCAGCAGCCAGGGGGCGGGCGGGAGCTTCAATGAGCAGTTCTTC; cdr3_aa: CASSQGAGGSFNEQFF